These 14 T cell receptor beta chains came from one sample sequenced in a study of T cell responses to AZD1222 COVID-19 vaccine. Repertoires were generated with immunoSEQ multiplex PCR, while TCRdb's copy carries only in-frame clones and drops some. This table has about 73,000 clones, 85% to 90% appearing once. Here the sequenced sample was peripheral blood, taken 28 days after the second AZD1222 dose. The receptors shown here come from an adult who received the AZD1222 COVID-19 vaccine.

This clone was picked up a small number of times. The J gene is TRBJ1-1, the V gene TRBV5-1; D unclear. From germline, CDR1 is SGHRS and CDR2 YFSETQ. The germline V and J ends were trimmed by 0 bases and 0 bases, with 9 bases remaining between them. CDR3 size: 15 residues. The CDR3 sequence: CASSLGVVMNTEAFF. The CDR3 coding sequence is TGCGCCAGCAGCTTGGGGGTGGTCATGAACACTGAAGCTTTCTTT.

As regards this clone: Its ends do not fully match the called genes, so a read error is possible. The J gene is TRBJ2-7, the V gene TRBV30, with 13 bases identical to TRBD2. The germline V gene has CDR1 GTSNPN and CDR2 SVGIG (reference sequence). The CDR3 sequence is 15 residues long. In nucleotides, the CDR3 is TGCGCGACTAGCGGGGGGCAATTGCGGCTTGGCGAGCAGTACTTC. Encoded protein: CATSGGQLRLGEQYF.

The chain has TRBV7-9 and TRBJ2-3; a weak D match, TRBD2 (7 bases). Germline CDR1 SEHNR, CDR2 FQNEAQ (reference sequence). The V and J ends lost 8 bases and 0 bases respectively, with 15 bases between them. The CDR3 extends over 15 amino acids. CDR3 sequence: CASGRGDRSTDTQYF. Here the CDR3 DNA reads TGTGCCAGCGGGAGGGGGGATAGGAGCACAGATACGCAGTATTTT.

This CDR3 reads CASSPRRGTQYF. In nucleotides, the CDR3 is TGTGCCAGCAGCCCCCGAAGGGGGACCCAGTACTTC. The chain employs TRBV3-1 (or the pseudogene TRBV3-2) and TRBJ2-5, with D possibly matching TRBD1 (5 bases). The CDR3 is made up of 12 amino acids. Trimming shortened V by 4 bases and J by 7 bases, and 10 bases separated the two germline ends. The V gene's germline CDR1 is LGHDT and CDR2 YNNKEL (reference sequence).

V is TRBV30 and J is TRBJ2-6, with no clear D. CDR3 length: 12 amino acids. V dropped 8 bases and J dropped 6 bases, with 11 bases sitting between them. Germline-derived CDR1 and CDR2 are GTSNPN and SVGIG (reference sequence). In DNA, the CDR3 is TGTGCCGGATACCCGGAGGCCAACGTCCTGACTTTC. It yields the protein CAGYPEANVLTF.

The V call is TRBV28, the J call TRBJ1-1; no definite D call. The ends were cut back, 5 bases at V and 3 bases at J, with 19 bases in the middle. This CDR3 spans 16 amino acids. Germline V gives CDR1 MDHEN, CDR2 SYDVKM. CDR3 DNA sequence: TGTGCCAGCAGTCCCCTTGGCGACCGTAGATACACTGAAGCTTTCTTT. This encodes CASSPLGDRRYTEAFF.

The CDR3 sequence: CASSQPGRQVDGYTF. Written as DNA, the CDR3 is TGTGCCAGCAGCCAACCGGGACGCCAAGTGGATGGCTACACCTTC. The rearrangement joins TRBV3-1 (or the pseudogene TRBV3-2) to TRBJ1-2; tentative D call: TRBD1 (5 bases). The germline V gene has CDR1 LGHDT and CDR2 YNNKEL (reference sequence). V gave up 2 bases and J gave up 6 bases, with 16 bases separating them. The CDR3 runs to 15 residues.

The V and J genes are TRBV2 and TRBJ1-1; TRBD1 might be the D (5 bases). Germline lookup yields CDR1 SNHLY and CDR2 FYNNEI. The ends were cut back, 8 bases at V and 0 bases at J, with 10 bases in the middle. This CDR3 has 13 residues. CDR3 DNA sequence: TGTGCCAGCGGGACCGAAATGAACACTGAAGCTTTCTTT. It translates to CASGTEMNTEAFF.

This chain uses TRBV5-1 with TRBJ2-7, with D possibly TRBD2 on 5 matching bases. CDR3 length: 15 amino acids. V was cut by 4 bases and J by 2 bases, with 16 bases left in between. The germline CDR1 and CDR2 sequences are SGHRS and YFSETQ. The CDR3 region has the DNA TGCGCCAGCAGCCACGGGATCCTTGGGACCTACGAGCAGTACTTC. Its translation: CASSHGILGTYEQYF.

V usage is TRBV5-6 and J usage is TRBJ1-2; D may be TRBD1 (5 bases). Per germline, CDR1 SGHDT and CDR2 YYEEEE. Trimming pared 6 bases from V and 4 bases from J, leaving 10 bases between. The CDR3 runs 12 residues. CDR3 in amino acids: CASTLGGYGYTF. CDR3 coding DNA: TGTGCCAGCACCCTTGGGGGCTATGGCTACACCTTC.

The CDR3 loop reads CASSLTRVTGNTIYF. The DNA of the CDR3 is TGTGCCAGCAGCCTTACCAGGGTTACTGGAAACACCATATATTTT. The chain carries TRBV7-2 and TRBJ1-3, with a possible D match to TRBD1 (5 bases). The CDR3 covers 15 residues. Germline V gene data show CDR1 as SGHTA and CDR2 as FQGNSA. The V end was cut by 5 bases, the J end by 2 bases, with 13 bases between.

The V and J genes are TRBV30 and TRBJ1-5; D gene uncertain. This CDR3 spans 17 amino acids. CDR1 and CDR2 from the germline V gene are GTSNPN and SVGIG (reference sequence). V lost 2 bases, J lost 6 bases, and 23 bases lay in between. The CDR3: CAWSSLKAAVIGQPQHF. The CDR3 region has the DNA TGTGCCTGGAGTTCCCTGAAGGCCGCGGTTATCGGTCAGCCCCAGCATTTT.

V is TRBV7-2 and J is TRBJ1-5, with 9 nucleotides matching TRBD1. Germline V gene data show CDR1 as SGHTA and CDR2 as FQGNSA. Trimming at V came to 5 bases and at J to 2 bases, leaving 4 bases not matched to a gene. The CDR3 is made up of 15 amino acids. CDR3 region: CASSTGGLGNQPQHF. The CDR3 DNA reads as TGTGCCAGCAGCACAGGGGGCCTTGGCAATCAGCCCCAGCATTTT.

The gene calls are TRBV4-1 and TRBJ2-2; perhaps TRBD2 as D (5 bases). V was clipped by 3 bases and J by 0 bases, with 11 bases between them. The CDR3 loop spans 16 amino acids. Germline V CDR1 and CDR2: MGHRA, YSYEKL. DNA for the CDR3: TGCGCCAGCAGCCATCGAGCGGCCGCGAACACCGGGGAGCTGTTTTTT. Translating gives CASSHRAAANTGELFF.